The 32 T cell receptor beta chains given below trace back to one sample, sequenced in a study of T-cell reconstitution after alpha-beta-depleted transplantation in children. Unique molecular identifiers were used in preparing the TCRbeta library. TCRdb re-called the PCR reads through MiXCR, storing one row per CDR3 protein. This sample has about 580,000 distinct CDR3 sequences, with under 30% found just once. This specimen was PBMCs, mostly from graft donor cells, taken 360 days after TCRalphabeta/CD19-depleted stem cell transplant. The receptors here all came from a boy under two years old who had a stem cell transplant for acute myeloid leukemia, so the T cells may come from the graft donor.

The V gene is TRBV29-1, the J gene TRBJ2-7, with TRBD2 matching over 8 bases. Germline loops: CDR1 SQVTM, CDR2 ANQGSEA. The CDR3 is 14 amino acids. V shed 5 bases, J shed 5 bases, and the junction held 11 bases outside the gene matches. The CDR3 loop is CSVRARAGGNEQYF. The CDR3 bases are TGCAGCGTTAGGGCTAGGGCGGGGGGAAACGAGCAGTACTTC.

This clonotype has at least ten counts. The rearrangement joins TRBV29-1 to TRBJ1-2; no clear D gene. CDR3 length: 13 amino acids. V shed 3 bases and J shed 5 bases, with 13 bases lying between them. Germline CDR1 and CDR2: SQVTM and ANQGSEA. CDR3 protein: CSVDRPGGYGYTF. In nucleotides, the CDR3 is TGCAGCGTTGACAGGCCGGGAGGGTATGGCTACACCTTC.

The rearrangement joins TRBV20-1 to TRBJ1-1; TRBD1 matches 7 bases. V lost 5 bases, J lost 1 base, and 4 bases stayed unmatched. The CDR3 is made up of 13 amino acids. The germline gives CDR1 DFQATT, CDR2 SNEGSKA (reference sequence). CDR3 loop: CSAYGTANTEAFF. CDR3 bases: TGCAGTGCTTATGGGACAGCGAACACTGAAGCTTTCTTT.

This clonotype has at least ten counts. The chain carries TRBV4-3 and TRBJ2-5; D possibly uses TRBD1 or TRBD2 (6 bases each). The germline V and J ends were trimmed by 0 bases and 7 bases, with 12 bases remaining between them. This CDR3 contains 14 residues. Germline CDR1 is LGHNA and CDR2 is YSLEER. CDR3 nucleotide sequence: TGCGCCAGCAGCCAAGAAGGGGGGCCAGGGACCCAGTACTTC. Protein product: CASSQEGGPGTQYF.

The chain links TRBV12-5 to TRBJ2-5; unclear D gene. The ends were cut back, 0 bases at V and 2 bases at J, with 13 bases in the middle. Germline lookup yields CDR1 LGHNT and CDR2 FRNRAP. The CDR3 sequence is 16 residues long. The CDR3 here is CASGLVLHGGQETQYF. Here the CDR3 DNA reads TGTGCTAGTGGTTTGGTACTTCACGGTGGACAAGAGACCCAGTACTTC.

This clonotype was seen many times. The CDR3 nucleotides read TGTGCCAGCAGCTTAACAGGGGGCTATGAAAAACTGTTTTTT. Protein product: CASSLTGGYEKLFF. This chain connects TRBV28 to TRBJ1-4; 9 bases map to TRBD1. The germline V gene has CDR1 MDHEN and CDR2 SYDVKM. The CDR3 totals 14 residues. The ends lost 6 bases at V and 6 bases at J; junction bases unmatched: 5.

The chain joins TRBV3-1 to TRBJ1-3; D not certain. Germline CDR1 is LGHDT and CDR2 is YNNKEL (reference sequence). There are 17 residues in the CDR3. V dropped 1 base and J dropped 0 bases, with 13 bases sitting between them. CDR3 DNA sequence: TGTGCCAGCAGCCAAGGATTGGCACTCCTCTCTGGAAACACCATATATTTT. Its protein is CASSQGLALLSGNTIYF.

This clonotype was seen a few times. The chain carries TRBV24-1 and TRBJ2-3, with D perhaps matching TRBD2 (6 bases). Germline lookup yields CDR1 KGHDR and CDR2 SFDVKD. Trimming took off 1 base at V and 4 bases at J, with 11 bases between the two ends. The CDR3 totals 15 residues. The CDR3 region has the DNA TGTGCCACCAGTGATTTACTGCGGGGACCAGATACGCAGTATTTT. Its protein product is CATSDLLRGPDTQYF.

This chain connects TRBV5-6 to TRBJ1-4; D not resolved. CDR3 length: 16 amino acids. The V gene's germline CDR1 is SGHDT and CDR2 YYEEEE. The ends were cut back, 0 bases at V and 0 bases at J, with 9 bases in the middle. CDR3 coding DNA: TGTGCCAGCAGCTTGGGACGTCTTGCAACTAATGAAAAACTGTTTTTT. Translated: CASSLGRLATNEKLFF.

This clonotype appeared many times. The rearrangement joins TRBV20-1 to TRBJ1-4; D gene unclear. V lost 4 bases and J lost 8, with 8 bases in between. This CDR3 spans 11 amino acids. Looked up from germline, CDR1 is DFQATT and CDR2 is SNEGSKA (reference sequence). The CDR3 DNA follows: TGCAGTGCTACCACTTCGGAAAAACTGTTTTTT. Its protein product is CSATTSEKLFF.

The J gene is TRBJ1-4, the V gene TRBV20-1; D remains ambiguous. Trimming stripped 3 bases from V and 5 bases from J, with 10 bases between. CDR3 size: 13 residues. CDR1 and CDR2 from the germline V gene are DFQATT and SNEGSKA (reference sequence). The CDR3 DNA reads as TGCAGTGCTAGGGTGGCGGGGAATGAAAAACTGTTTTTT. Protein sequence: CSARVAGNEKLFF.

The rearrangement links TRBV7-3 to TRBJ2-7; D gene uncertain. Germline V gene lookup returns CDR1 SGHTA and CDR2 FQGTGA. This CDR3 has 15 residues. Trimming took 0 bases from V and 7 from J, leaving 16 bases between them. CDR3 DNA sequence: TGTGCCAGCAGCTTAACCCCGACCATGCAGGAAGAGCAGTACTTC. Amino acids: CASSLTPTMQEEQYF.

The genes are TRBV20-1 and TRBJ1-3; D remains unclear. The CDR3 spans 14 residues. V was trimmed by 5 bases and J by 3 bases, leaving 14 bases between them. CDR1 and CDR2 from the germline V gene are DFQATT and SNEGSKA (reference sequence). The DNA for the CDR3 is TGCAGTGCTTCAACGGCAGTAAATGGAAACACCATATATTTT. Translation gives CSASTAVNGNTIYF.

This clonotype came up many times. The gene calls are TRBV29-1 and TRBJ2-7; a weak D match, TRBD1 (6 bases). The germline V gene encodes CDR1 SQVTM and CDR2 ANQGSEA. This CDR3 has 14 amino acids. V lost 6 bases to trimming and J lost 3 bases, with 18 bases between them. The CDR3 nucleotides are TGCAGCGTGACAGGAGGCCTGCTTGGCTACGAGCAGTACGTC. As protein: CSVTGGLLGYEQYV.

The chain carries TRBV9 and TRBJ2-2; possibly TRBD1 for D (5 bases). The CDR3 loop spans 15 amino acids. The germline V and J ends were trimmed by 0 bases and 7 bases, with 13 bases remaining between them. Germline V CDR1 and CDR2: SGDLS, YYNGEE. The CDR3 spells CASSVGVRAHGELFF. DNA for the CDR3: TGTGCCAGCAGCGTAGGGGTCAGGGCGCACGGGGAGCTGTTTTTT.

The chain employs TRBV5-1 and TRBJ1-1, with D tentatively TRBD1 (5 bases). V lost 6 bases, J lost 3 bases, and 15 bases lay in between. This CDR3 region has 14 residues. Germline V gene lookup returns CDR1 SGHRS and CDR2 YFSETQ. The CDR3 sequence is CASTSAGGDTEAFF. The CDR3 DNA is TGCGCCAGCACCTCGGCCGGGGGGGACACTGAAGCTTTCTTT.

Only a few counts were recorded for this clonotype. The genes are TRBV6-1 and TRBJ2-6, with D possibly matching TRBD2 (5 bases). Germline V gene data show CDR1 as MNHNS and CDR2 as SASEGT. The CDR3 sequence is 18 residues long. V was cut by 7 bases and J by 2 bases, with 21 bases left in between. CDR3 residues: CASTPRGSGNPGANVLTF. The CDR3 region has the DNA TGTGCCAGCACCCCCCGTGGCAGCGGTAACCCTGGGGCCAACGTCCTGACTTTC.

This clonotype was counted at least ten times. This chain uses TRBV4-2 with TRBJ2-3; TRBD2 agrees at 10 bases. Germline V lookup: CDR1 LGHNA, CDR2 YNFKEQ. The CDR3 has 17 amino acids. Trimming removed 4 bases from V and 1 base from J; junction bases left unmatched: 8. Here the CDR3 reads CASSREVAGGGTDTQYF. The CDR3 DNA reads TGTGCCAGCAGCCGAGAAGTAGCGGGGGGCGGCACAGATACGCAGTATTTT.

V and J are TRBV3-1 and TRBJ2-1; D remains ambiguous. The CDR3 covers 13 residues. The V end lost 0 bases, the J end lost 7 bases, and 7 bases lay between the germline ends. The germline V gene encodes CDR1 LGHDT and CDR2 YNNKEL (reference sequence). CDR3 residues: CASSQDRRNEQFF. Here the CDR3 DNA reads TGTGCCAGCAGCCAAGATAGGCGGAATGAGCAGTTCTTC.

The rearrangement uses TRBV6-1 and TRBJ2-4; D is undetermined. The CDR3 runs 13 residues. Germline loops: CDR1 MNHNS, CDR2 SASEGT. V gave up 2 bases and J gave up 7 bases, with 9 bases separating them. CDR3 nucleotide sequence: TGTGCCAGCAGTGAAACTACTCCGAACATTCAGTACTTC. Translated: CASSETTPNIQYF.

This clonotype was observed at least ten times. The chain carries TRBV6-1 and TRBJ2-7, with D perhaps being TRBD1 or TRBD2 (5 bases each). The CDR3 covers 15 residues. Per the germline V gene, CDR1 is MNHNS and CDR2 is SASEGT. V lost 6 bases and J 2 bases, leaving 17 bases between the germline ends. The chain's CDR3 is CASSQHRDGPYEQYF. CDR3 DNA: TGTGCCAGCAGCCAACACCGGGACGGACCCTACGAGCAGTACTTC.

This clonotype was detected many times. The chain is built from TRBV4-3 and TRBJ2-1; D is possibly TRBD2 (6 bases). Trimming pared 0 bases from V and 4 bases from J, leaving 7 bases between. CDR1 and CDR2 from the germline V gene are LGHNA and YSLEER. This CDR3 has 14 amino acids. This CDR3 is CASSQDGTYNEQFF. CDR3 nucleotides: TGCGCCAGCAGCCAAGACGGGACTTACAATGAGCAGTTCTTC.

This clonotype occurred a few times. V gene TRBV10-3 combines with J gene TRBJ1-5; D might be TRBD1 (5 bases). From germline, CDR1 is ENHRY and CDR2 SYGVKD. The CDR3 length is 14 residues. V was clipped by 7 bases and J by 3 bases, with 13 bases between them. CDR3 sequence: CAIKEEGVNQPQHF. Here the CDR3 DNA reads TGTGCCATCAAAGAAGAAGGGGTCAATCAGCCCCAGCATTTT.

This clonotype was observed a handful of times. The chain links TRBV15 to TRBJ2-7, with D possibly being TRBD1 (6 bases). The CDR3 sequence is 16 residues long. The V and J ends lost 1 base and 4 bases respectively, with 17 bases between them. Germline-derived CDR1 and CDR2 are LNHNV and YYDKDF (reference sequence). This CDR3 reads CATSRGPRTADYEQYF. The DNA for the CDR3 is TGTGCCACCAGCAGAGGACCCAGGACAGCTGATTACGAGCAGTACTTC.

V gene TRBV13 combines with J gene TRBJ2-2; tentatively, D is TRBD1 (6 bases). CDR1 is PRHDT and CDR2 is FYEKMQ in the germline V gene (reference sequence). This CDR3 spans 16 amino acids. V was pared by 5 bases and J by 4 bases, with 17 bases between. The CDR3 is CASSLPRGEGTGELFF. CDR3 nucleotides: TGTGCCAGCAGCCTACCCAGGGGTGAGGGCACCGGGGAGCTGTTTTTT.

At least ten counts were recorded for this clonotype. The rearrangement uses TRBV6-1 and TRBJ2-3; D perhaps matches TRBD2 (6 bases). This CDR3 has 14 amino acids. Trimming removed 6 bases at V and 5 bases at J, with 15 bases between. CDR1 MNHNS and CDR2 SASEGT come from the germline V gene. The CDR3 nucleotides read TGTGCCAGCAGGAGGGACTTGCGCGAAGATACGCAGTATTTT. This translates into CASRRDLREDTQYF.

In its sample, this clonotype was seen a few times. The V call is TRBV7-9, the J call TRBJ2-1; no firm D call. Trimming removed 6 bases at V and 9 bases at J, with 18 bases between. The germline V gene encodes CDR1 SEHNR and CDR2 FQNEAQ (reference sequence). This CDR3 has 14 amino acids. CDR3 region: CASSFLLVTSEQFF. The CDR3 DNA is TGTGCCAGCAGTTTTTTGCTCGTGACGAGTGAGCAGTTCTTC. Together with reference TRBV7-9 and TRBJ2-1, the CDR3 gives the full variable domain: DTGVSQNPRHKITKRGQNVTFRCDPISEHNRLYWYRQTLGQGPEFLTYFQNEAQLEKSRLLSDRFSAERPKGSFSTLEIQRTEQGDSAMYLCASSFLLVTSEQFFGPGTRLTVL.

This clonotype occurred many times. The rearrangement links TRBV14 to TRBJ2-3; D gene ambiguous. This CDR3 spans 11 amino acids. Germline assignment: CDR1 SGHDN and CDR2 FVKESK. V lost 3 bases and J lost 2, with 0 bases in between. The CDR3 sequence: CASSHTDTQYF. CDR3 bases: TGTGCCAGCAGCCACACAGATACGCAGTATTTT.

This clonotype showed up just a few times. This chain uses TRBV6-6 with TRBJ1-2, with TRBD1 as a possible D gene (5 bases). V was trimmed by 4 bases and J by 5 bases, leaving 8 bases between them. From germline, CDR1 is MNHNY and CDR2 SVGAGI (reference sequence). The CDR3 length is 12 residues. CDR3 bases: TGTGCCAGCAGTTCGGGGGTTTATGGCTACACCTTC. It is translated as CASSSGVYGYTF.

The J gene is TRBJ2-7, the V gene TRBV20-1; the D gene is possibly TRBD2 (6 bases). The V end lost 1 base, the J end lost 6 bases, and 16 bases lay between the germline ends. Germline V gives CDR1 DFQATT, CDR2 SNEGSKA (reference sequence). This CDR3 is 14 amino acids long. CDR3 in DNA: TGCAGTGCTAGAGGTCCAAGGGGAGGAGGCGAGCAGTACGTC. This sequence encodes CSARGPRGGGEQYV.

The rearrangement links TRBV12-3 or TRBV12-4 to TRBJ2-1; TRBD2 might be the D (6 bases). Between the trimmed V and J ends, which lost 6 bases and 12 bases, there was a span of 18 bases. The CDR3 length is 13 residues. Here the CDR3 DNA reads TGTGCCAGCAGGCCTCCGGGGGTAAGAACGCAGTTCTTC. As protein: CASRPPGVRTQFF.

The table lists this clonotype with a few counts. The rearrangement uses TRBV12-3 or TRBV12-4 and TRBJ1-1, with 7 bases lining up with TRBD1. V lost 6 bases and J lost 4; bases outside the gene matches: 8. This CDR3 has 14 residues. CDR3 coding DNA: TGTGCCAGCAGCCCCCGGGCAGGGGGCACTGAAGCTTTCTTT. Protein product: CASSPRAGGTEAFF.